Below, 10 T cell receptor beta chains from the same sample are listed, as sequenced in a study of blood T cell repertoires in COVID-19. TCRdb's table, derived via immunoSEQ multiplex PCR, lists solely in-frame clones and lacks some. The data show about 170,000 clones, over 80% seen once. Sequenced input: peripheral blood. The receptors derive from a woman aged 80 or over with active or convalescent COVID-19.

This rearrangement joins TRBV7-2 to TRBJ2-1; TRBD1 is a possible D gene (6 bases). The ends were cut back, 3 bases at V and 9 bases at J, with 12 bases in the middle. Germline-derived CDR1 and CDR2 are SGHTA and FQGNSA. This CDR3 contains 13 residues. CDR3 amino acids: CASSFNRVGEQFF. The CDR3 nucleotides read TGTGCCAGCAGCTTCAACAGGGTTGGTGAGCAGTTCTTC.

V and J are TRBV11-2 and TRBJ1-1; 9 nucleotides agree with TRBD1. V dropped 4 bases and J dropped 6; count of bases not matched to a gene: 3. The CDR3 loop spans 13 amino acids. In germline, CDR1 is SGHAT, CDR2 FQNNGV. DNA of the CDR3: TGTGCCAGCAGCTCGGACAGGGGCCCTGAAGCTTTCTTT. Encoded protein: CASSSDRGPEAFF.

This clone has more than one count but fewer than ten. V gene TRBV19 combines with J gene TRBJ1-5; 12 nucleotides match TRBD1. The CDR3 spans 17 residues. Germline assignment: CDR1 LNHDA and CDR2 SQIVND (reference sequence). Trimming cost V 5 bases and J 1 base; bases outside gene matches: 6. This CDR3 reads CASSGDRGRSSNQPQHF. DNA of the CDR3: TGTGCCAGTAGTGGGGACAGGGGGCGTTCAAGCAATCAGCCCCAGCATTTT.

This clone was found a few times. This chain uses TRBV15 with TRBJ1-1; D gene unclear. From germline, CDR1 is LNHNV and CDR2 YYDKDF (reference sequence). V shed 6 bases and J shed 0 bases, with 14 bases lying between them. This CDR3 is 15 amino acids long. The CDR3 nucleotides are TGTGCCACCAGTACCCTCGGCCGGGTGAACACTGAAGCTTTCTTT. Its protein product is CATSTLGRVNTEAFF.

The chain joins TRBV18 to TRBJ1-2; TRBD1 aligns across 7 bases. Germline V gives CDR1 KGHSH, CDR2 LQKENI. CDR3 length: 14 amino acids. V lost 3 bases to trimming and J lost 7 bases; unmatched junction nucleotides: 8. CDR3 nucleotide sequence: TGTGCCAGCTCACCGTCCGGGACAGCGAGTGGCTACACCTTC. This codes for CASSPSGTASGYTF. Full variable domain (rest looked up from reference TRBV18 and TRBJ1-2): NAGVMQNPRHLVRRRGQEARLRCSPMKGHSHVYWYRQLPEEGLKFMVYLQKENIIDESGMPKERFSAEFPKEGPSILRIQQVVRGDSAAYFCASSPSGTASGYTFGSGTRLTVV.

The chain recombines TRBV6-2 or TRBV6-3 with TRBJ2-3, with 7 bases aligning to TRBD1. The CDR3 sequence is 16 residues long. Germline-derived CDR1 and CDR2 are MNHEY and SVGEGT. The ends lost 3 bases at V and 6 bases at J; junction bases unmatched: 12. The CDR3, as DNA: TGTGCCAGCAGTTATCCCCTGACAGGGATATTGGATACGCAGTATTTT. Translation gives CASSYPLTGILDTQYF.

The chain is built from TRBV30 and TRBJ1-1; D not certain. V lost 0 bases and J 2 bases, leaving 7 bases between the germline ends. Germline CDR1 is GTSNPN and CDR2 is SVGIG (reference sequence). The CDR3 covers 13 residues. CDR3 sequence (DNA): TGTGCCTGGAGTGTAAACGGTAACACTGAAGCTTTCTTT. Translated: CAWSVNGNTEAFF.

This sequence joins TRBV4-1 and TRBJ2-1; 8 bases align to TRBD2. J lost 3 bases, V lost 0 bases, and 7 bases had no gene match. CDR1 is MGHRA, CDR2 YSYEKL, per germline. The CDR3 covers 17 residues. The CDR3 sequence is CASSQDQRAGGYNEQFF. CDR3 nucleotide sequence: TGCGCCAGCAGCCAAGATCAGAGGGCGGGGGGCTACAATGAGCAGTTCTTC.

This chain joins TRBV10-3 and TRBJ2-3, with a tentative D call TRBD2 (5 bases). Germline V gene data show CDR1 as ENHRY and CDR2 as SYGVKD. The CDR3 is made up of 13 amino acids. Deletions cut 2 bases from V and 6 bases from J, with 9 bases between. CDR3 DNA sequence: TGTGCCATCAGTGAGACTAGTTTTGATACGCAGTATTTT. It encodes CAISETSFDTQYF.

CDR3 sequence reads: CATSDRAGYTF. The CDR3 nucleotides read TGTGCCACTTCGGACAGGGCTGGCTACACCTTC. This chain links TRBV5-6 with TRBJ1-2, with 8 bases aligning to TRBD1. Germline V lookup: CDR1 SGHDT, CDR2 YYEEEE. The trim removed 9 bases at V and 7 bases at J, leaving 5 bases unmatched. The CDR3 spans 11 residues. The complete variable domain, with remaining parts taken from reference TRBV5-6 and TRBJ1-2, reads DAGVTQSPTHLIKTRGQQVTLRCSPKSGHDTVSWYQQALGQGPQFIFQYYEEEERQRGNFPDRFSGHQFPNYSSELNVNALLLGDSALYLCATSDRAGYTFGSGTRLTVV.